The sequence of this T cell receptor beta chain was determined in a study of liver allograft versus peripheral blood T cells. Background on the study: Blood and transplanted-liver T cell receptor repertoires from recipients were compared.

The V and J ends lost 6 bases and 4 bases, in that order; junction bases with no gene match: 8. Germline lookup yields CDR1 MNHEY and CDR2 SVGAGI. The CDR3 totals 16 residues. Via MiXCR, TCRdb re-called the reads, giving one row per CDR3 protein. The data show 7,000 to 10,000 distinct CDR3 sequences, with roughly 20% seen just once and over 5% held by the top ten. This clonotype has only one observation. The source is a human patient who had a liver transplant. The T cells may partly be graft donor cells. This chain links TRBV6-5 with TRBJ2-1; 11 bases map to TRBD1. CDR3 bases: TGTGCCAGCAGCTTACCCGGGACAGGGGGATACAATGAGCAGTTCTTC. Protein: CASSLPGTGGYNEQFF.